This T cell receptor beta chain originates from a study of T cells in Graves' hyperthyroidism and ophthalmopathy. On the study more broadly: Before any treatment, at initial diagnosis, peripheral blood was collected. Study-level results: Prediction of ophthalmopathy progression came a median approximately 6.5 months pre-onset. In simple terms, a model built on 13 V-J features told ophthalmopathy apart from stable hyperthyroidism.

Ten or more counts support this clonotype. Antigen unknown. Diagnoses were established using clinical symptoms, serum thyroxine and TRAb, thyroid ultrasound and orbital computed tomography. What was amplified from RNA transcripts were TCR beta CDR3 regions. HTBI primers were used for first-round RT-PCR of the TCR CDR3. TCRdb called the multiplex PCR reads again in MiXCR, with one record for every CDR3 protein. This sample has some 350,000 distinct CDR3 sequences, with 15% to 18% found just once. Germline V gene sequence: CDR1 MDHEN, CDR2 SYDVKM. There are 15 residues in the CDR3. Losses at the gene ends were 6 bases for V and 8 bases for J; bases not matched to a gene: 9.

Sequenced: blood. This chain links TRBV28 with TRBJ2-1; 11 positions match TRBD2. The clonotype was recovered from a young woman with Graves' hyperthyroidism that later progressed to Graves' ophthalmopathy. The CDR3, as DNA: TGTGCCAGCAGATTTAGCGGGAGGGGGTTGGATGAGCAGTTCTTC. It specifies CASRFSGRGLDEQFF.